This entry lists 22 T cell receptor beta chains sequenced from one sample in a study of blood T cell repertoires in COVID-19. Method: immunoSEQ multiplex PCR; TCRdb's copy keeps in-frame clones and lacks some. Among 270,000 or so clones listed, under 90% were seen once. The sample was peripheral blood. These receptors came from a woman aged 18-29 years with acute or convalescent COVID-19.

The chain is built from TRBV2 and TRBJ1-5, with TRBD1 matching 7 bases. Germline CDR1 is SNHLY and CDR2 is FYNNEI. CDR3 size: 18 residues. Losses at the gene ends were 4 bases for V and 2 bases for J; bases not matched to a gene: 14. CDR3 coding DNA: TGTGCCAGCAGTGGCCTGCGGCACAGGGGACGGGGCAATCAGCCCCAGCATTTT. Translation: CASSGLRHRGRGNQPQHF.

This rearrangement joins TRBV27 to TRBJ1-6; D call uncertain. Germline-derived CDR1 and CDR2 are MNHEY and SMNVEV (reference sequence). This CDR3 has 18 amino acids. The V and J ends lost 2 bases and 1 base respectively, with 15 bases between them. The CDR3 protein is CASSLLYPERSYNSPLHF. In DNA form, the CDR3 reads TGTGCCAGCAGTTTACTTTATCCCGAGAGGTCCTATAATTCACCCCTCCACTTT.

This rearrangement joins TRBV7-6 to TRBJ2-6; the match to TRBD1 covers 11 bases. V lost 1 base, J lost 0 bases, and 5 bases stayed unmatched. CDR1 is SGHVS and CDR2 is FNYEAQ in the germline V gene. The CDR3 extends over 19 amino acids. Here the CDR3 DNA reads TGTGCCAGCAGCTTAGGGGGACAGGGGGTAACCTCTGGGGCCAACGTCCTGACTTTC. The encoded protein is CASSLGGQGVTSGANVLTF.

The CDR3 bases are TGCGCCAGCAGTGAATCTGCAGATACGCAGTATTTT. Translation: CASSESADTQYF. The chain employs TRBV10-2 and TRBJ2-3, with D unclear. In germline, CDR1 is WSHSY, CDR2 SAAADI. The CDR3 has 12 amino acids. V was trimmed by 3 bases and J by 4 bases, leaving 5 bases between them.

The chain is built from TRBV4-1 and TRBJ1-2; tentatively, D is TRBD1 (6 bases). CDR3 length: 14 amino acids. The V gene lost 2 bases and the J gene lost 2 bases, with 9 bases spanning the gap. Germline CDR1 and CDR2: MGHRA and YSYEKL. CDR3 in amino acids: CASSQLDRNYGYTF. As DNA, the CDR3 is TGCGCCAGCAGCCAATTGGACAGAAACTATGGCTACACCTTC.

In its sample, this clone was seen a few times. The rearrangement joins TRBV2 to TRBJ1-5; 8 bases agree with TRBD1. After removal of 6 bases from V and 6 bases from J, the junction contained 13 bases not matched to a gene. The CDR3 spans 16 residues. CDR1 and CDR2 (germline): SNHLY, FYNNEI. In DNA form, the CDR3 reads TGTGCCAGCAGCCCTGTGACAGGGGAGGACAGTCAGCCCCAGCATTTT. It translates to CASSPVTGEDSQPQHF.

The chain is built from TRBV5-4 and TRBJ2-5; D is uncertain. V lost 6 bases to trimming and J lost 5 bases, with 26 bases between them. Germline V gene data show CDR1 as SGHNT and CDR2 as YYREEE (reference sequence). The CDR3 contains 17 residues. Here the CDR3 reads CASTPLGPASARETQYF. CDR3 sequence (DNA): TGTGCCAGCACCCCTCTTGGGCCAGCCTCCGCAAGGGAGACCCAGTACTTC.

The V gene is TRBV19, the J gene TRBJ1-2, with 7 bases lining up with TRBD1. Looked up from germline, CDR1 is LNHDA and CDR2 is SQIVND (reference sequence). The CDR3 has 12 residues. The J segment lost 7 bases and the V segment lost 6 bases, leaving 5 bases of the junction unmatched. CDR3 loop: CASSQTGPGYTF. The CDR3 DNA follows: TGTGCCAGTAGCCAGACAGGGCCTGGCTACACCTTC. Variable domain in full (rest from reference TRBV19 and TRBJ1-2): DGGITQSPKYLFRKEGQNVTLSCEQNLNHDAMYWYRQDPGQGLRLIYYSQIVNDFQKGDIAEGYSVSREKKESFPLTVTSAQKNPTAFYLCASSQTGPGYTFGSGTRLTVV.

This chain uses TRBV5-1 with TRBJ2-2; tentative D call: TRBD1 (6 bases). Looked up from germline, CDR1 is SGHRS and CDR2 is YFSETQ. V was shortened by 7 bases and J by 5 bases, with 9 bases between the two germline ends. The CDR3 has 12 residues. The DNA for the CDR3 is TGCGCCAGCGGGCAGGGGACCGGGGAGCTGTTTTTT. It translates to CASGQGTGELFF.

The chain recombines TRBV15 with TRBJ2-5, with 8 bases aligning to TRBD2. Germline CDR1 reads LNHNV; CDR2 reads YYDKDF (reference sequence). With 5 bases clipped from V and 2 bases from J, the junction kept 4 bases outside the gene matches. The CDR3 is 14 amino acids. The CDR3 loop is CATSRGGAQETQYF. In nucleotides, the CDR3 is TGTGCCACCAGCCGGGGGGGGGCTCAAGAGACCCAGTACTTC.

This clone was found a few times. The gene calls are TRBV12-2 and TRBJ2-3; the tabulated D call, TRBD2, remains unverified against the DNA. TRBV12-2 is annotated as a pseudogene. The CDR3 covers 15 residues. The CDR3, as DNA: TGTGCAAGTCGCGTTGGAGCGGGGTTCACAGATACGCAGTATTTT. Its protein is CASRVGAGFTDTQYF.

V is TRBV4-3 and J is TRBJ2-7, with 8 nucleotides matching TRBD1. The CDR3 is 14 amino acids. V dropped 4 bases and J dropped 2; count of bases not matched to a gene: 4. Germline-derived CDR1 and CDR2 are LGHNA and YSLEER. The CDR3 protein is CASSLTGAAYEQYF. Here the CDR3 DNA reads TGCGCCAGCAGCCTGACAGGGGCAGCCTACGAGCAGTACTTC.

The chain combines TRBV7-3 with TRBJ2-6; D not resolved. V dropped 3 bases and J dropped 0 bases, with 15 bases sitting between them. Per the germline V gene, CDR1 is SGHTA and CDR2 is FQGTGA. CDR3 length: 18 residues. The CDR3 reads CASSFNTDPNSGANVLTF. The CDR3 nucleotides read TGTGCCAGCAGCTTTAATACAGATCCTAACTCTGGGGCCAACGTCCTGACTTTC.

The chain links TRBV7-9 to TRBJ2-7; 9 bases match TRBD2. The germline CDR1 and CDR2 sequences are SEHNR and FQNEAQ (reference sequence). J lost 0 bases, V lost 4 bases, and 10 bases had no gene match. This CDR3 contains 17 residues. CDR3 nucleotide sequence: TGTGCCAGCAGCTCAAGCCGACTAGCGGCCAGCTCCTACGAGCAGTACTTC. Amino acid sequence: CASSSSRLAASSYEQYF. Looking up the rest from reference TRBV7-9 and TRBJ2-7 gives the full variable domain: DTGVSQNPRHKITKRGQNVTFRCDPISEHNRLYWYRQTLGQGPEFLTYFQNEAQLEKSRLLSDRFSAERPKGSFSTLEIQRTEQGDSAMYLCASSSSRLAASSYEQYFGPGTRLTVT.

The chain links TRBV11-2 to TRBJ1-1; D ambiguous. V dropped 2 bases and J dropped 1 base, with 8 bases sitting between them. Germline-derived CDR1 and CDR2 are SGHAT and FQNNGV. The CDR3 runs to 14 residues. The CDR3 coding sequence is TGTGCCAGCAGCTTATGGCGGGAGAACACTGAAGCTTTCTTT. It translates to CASSLWRENTEAFF.

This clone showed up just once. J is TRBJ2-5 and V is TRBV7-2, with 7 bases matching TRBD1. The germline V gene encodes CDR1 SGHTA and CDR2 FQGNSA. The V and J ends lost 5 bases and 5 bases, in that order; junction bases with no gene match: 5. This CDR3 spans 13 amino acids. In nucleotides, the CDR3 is TGTGCCAGCAGCCGAGGGGGCGTGGAGACCCAGTACTTC. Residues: CASSRGGVETQYF.

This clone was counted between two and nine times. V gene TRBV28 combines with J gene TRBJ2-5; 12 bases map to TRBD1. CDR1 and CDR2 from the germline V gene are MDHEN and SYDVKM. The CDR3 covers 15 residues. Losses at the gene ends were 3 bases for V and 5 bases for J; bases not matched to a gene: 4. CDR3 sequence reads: CASSFGTGGVETQYF. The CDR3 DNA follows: TGTGCCAGCAGTTTTGGGACAGGGGGCGTGGAGACCCAGTACTTC.

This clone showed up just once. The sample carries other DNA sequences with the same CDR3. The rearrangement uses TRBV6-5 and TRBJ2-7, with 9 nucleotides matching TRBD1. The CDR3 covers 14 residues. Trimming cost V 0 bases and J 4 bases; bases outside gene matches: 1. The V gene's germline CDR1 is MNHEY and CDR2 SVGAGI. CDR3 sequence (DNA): TGTGCCAGCAGTTACTCCGGACAGGGGTACGAGCAGTACTTC. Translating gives CASSYSGQGYEQYF.

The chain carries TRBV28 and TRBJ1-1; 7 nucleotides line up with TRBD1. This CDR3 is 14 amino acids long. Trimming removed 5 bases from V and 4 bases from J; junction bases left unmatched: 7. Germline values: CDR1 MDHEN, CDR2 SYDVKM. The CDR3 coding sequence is TGTGCCAGCAGTACTCCGGCAGGGGGCACTGAAGCTTTCTTT. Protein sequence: CASSTPAGGTEAFF. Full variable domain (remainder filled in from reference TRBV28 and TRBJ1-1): DVKVTQSSRYLVKRTGEKVFLECVQDMDHENMFWYRQDPGLGLRLIYFSYDVKMKEKGDIPEGYSVSREKKERFSLILESASTNQTSMYLCASSTPAGGTEAFFGQGTRLTVV.

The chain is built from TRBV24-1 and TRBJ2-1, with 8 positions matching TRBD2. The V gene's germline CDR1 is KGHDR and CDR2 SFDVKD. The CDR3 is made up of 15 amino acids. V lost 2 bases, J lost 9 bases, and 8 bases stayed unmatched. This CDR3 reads CATSDSGLGSGEQFF. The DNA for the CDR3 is TGTGCCACCAGTGATTCGGGACTAGGATCTGGTGAGCAGTTCTTC.

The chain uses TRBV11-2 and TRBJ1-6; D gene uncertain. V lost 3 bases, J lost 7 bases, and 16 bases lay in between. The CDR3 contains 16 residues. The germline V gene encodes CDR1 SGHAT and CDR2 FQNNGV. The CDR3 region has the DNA TGTGCCAGCAGCTTTCTGGCAGGAATAAAGAATTCACCCCTCCACTTT. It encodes CASSFLAGIKNSPLHF.

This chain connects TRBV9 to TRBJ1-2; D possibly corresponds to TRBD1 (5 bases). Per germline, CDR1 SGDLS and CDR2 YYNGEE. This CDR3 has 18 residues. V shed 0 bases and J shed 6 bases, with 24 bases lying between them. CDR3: CASSVAADTRRGFDGYTF. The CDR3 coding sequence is TGTGCCAGCAGCGTAGCGGCGGATACCCGACGGGGGTTCGATGGCTACACCTTC.